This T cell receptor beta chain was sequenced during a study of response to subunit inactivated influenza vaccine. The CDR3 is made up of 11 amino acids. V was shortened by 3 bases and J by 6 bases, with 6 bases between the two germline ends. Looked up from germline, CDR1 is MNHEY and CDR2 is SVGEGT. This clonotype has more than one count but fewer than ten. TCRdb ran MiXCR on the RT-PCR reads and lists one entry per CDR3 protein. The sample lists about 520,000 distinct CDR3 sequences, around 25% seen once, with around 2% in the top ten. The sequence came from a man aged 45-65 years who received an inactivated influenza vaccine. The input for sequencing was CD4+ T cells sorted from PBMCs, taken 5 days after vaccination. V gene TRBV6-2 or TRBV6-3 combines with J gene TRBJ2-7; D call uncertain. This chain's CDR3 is CASSYLREQYF. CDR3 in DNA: TGTGCCAGCAGTTATTTGCGCGAGCAGTACTTC.